Listed below are T cell receptor beta chains from one sample, sequenced in a study of T cell responses to AZD1222 COVID-19 vaccine. Sequenced by immunoSEQ multiplex PCR; TCRdb stores in-frame clones only, minus some. Seen here are over 100,000 clones, around 82% observed once, and the top ten hold under 10%. Here the sequenced sample was peripheral blood, taken on day 0 of AZD1222 vaccination. These receptors were collected from an adult in good health. CDR3s include the opening cysteine and the closing phenylalanine or tryptophan. A D gene is named only where the DNA matches it firmly. Where a row states a size, it is once, few, many or the class of an expanded clone; other rows omit it.

TRBV18	-	-	TRBJ1-3	TGTGCCAGCTCAACAGAGGCTGGAAACACCATATATTTT	CASSTEAGNTIYF
TRBV6-5	TRBD1	-	TRBJ1-1	TGTGCCAGCAGTTCTTCCATATACCAGGGGGCCCCTGAAGCTTTCTTT	CASSSSIYQGAPEAFF
TRBV20-1	-	-	TRBJ2-5	TGCAGTGCTAGTGTCGGCCTAGCACAAGAGACCCAGTACTTC	CSASVGLAQETQYF
TRBV5-1	-	-	TRBJ2-7	TGCGCCAGCAGCCCTACTGGTTTTAGGGGCGAGCAGTACTTC	CASSPTGFRGEQYF
TRBV7-2	TRBD1	-	TRBJ2-7	TGTGCCAGCAGCCCCGGACAGGGAGGCTACGAGCAGTACTTC	CASSPGQGGYEQYF
TRBV18	-	-	TRBJ2-7	TGTGCCAGCTCACTCCGGGACGTAGCCCCGCAGTACTTC	CASSLRDVAPQYF
TRBV12-3/TRBV12-4	-	-	TRBJ2-2	TGTGCCAGCAGTTTTCAAGACACCGGGGAGCTGTTTTTT	CASSFQDTGELFF
TRBV10-3	-	-	TRBJ1-5	TGTGCCATCAGACGACCCGGGGTCGATCAGCCCCAGCATTTT	CAIRRPGVDQPQHF
TRBV3-1/TRBV3-2	-	-	TRBJ2-2	TGTGCCAGCAGCCAAAATGTGGGTACCGGGGAGCTGTTTTTT	CASSQNVGTGELFF
TRBV28	-	-	TRBJ1-2	TGTGCCAGCAGCCCCCCAACGCAAGGCTACACCTTC	CASSPPTQGYTF
TRBV7-3	-	few	TRBJ2-2	TGTGCCAGCAGCCCAACGGGGACCGGGGAGCTGTTTTTT	CASSPTGTGELFF
TRBV3-1/TRBV3-2	-	-	TRBJ2-2	TGTGCCAGCAGCATCCCCGGTGCGGGAACCGGGGAGCTGTTTTTT	CASSIPGAGTGELFF
TRBV4-2	-	many	TRBJ1-4	TGTGCCAGCAGCCTCGTTGGGGGCGGCGAAAAACTGTTTTTT	CASSLVGGGEKLFF
TRBV18	TRBD2	-	TRBJ2-1	TGTGCCAGCTCACCACAGGCAGGGAGGGGCAATGAGCAGTTCTTC	CASSPQAGRGNEQFF
TRBV7-8	-	-	TRBJ2-3	TGTGCCAGCAGCAAAAACAGGCTTAGCACAGATACGCAGTATTTT	CASSKNRLSTDTQYF
TRBV3-1/TRBV3-2	-	-	TRBJ1-1	TGTGCCAGCAGCCAAGGTAGGGGAAGCACTGAAGCTTTCTTT	CASSQGRGSTEAFF
TRBV5-1	TRBD1	-	TRBJ2-3	TGCGCCAGCAGCTTAACAGGGGGAGACACAGATACGCAGTATTTT	CASSLTGGDTDTQYF
TRBV19	-	-	TRBJ1-1	TGTGCCAGTAGTATAGGCCCTGAACGGCCGAACACTGAAGCTTTCTTT	CASSIGPERPNTEAFF
TRBV2	-	-	TRBJ1-5	TGTGCCAGCAGGGGGCCCCATCAGCCCCAGCATTTT	CASRGPHQPQHF
TRBV5-1	-	-	TRBJ1-6	TGCGCCAGCAGCTGGGGGACCGCTATGGATTCACCCCTCCACTTT	CASSWGTAMDSPLHF
TRBV6-5	-	-	TRBJ1-5	TGTGCCAGCAGTTACAGGGGTGGCCAGCCCCAGCATTTT	CASSYRGGQPQHF
TRBV6-5	-	-	TRBJ1-5	TGTGCCAGCAGTTACGTCGGGGGGACCACTCATCAGCCCCAGCATTTT	CASSYVGGTTHQPQHF
TRBV25-1	-	-	TRBJ2-5	TGTGCCAGCAGTGGGTCAGAGACCCAGTACTTC	CASSGSETQYF
TRBV7-2	TRBD2	-	TRBJ2-2	TGTGCCAGCAGCGCGGGACTAGCGGGGGCCACCGGGGAGCTGTTTTTT	CASSAGLAGATGELFF
TRBV29-1	TRBD1	-	TRBJ1-1	TGCAGCGCCAACACCGGGACAGGGGATTCCACTGAAGCTTTCTTT	CSANTGTGDSTEAFF
TRBV5-1	-	-	TRBJ1-2	TGCGCCTCCCAGCCTGACCCCCTGATTAACTATGGCTACACCTTC	CASQPDPLINYGYTF
TRBV30	-	-	TRBJ1-1	TGTGCCTGGAGTGACGGGGGGACTGAAGCTTTCTTT	CAWSDGGTEAFF
TRBV5-6	-	-	TRBJ2-1	TGTGCCAGCAGCTTTAGTCCCAGCTCCTACAATGAGCAGTTCTTC	CASSFSPSSYNEQFF
TRBV7-9	-	few	TRBJ1-5	TGTGCCAGCAGCTTGGACGGAGGGGTGCAGCCCCAGCATTTT	CASSLDGGVQPQHF
TRBV3-1/TRBV3-2	TRBD2	-	TRBJ2-7	TGTGCCAGCAGCCAGGAGGGTAGCGGGAGACGGGGGACCTACGAGCAGTACTTC	CASSQEGSGRRGTYEQYF
TRBV2	-	-	TRBJ2-1	TGTGCCAGCAGTGGAGGCTTCAATGAGCAGTTCTTC	CASSGGFNEQFF
TRBV6-5	-	-	TRBJ1-5	TGTGCCAGCAGCCGGGGGGGCGTGAATCAGCCCCAGCATTTT	CASSRGGVNQPQHF
TRBV7-2	-	-	TRBJ1-1	TGTGCCAGCAGCTTAGAGTATCAGAGCACTGAAGCTTTCTTT	CASSLEYQSTEAFF
TRBV3-1/TRBV3-2	TRBD1	-	TRBJ2-7	TGTGCCAGCAGCCAAAGGACAGGACCTATGACTCTCGGAAGCTCCTACGAGCAGTACTTC	CASSQRTGPMTLGSSYEQYF
TRBV30	-	-	TRBJ1-2	TGTGCCATCAGCCCAGGGGGCTACACCTTC	CAISPGGYTF
TRBV5-1	-	-	TRBJ1-4	TGCGCCAGCAGCCAGAACACTGGAGGCGAAAAACTGTTTTTT	CASSQNTGGEKLFF
TRBV7-9	-	-	TRBJ2-7	TGTGCCAGCACAAGACCTCTAGGGTTGACCTACGAGCAGTACTTC	CASTRPLGLTYEQYF
TRBV5-1	-	once	TRBJ2-3	TGCGCCAGCAGCTTGGAGCCCAGTAGCGATACGCAGTATTTT	CASSLEPSSDTQYF
TRBV10-3	-	-	TRBJ2-1	TGTGCCATCAACCCGGGGAGCGGTTACAATGAGCAGTTCTTC	CAINPGSGYNEQFF
TRBV30	-	few	TRBJ1-5	TGTGCCTGGAGAGTCCCTGGGGGGATCAATCAGCCCCAGCATTTT	CAWRVPGGINQPQHF
TRBV9	-	-	TRBJ2-2	TGTGCCAGCAATAGGTCCCCGAACACCGGGGAGCTGTTTTTT	CASNRSPNTGELFF
TRBV28	-	-	TRBJ2-1	TGTGCCAGCAGTTTGCCGGGACACCCTGAGCAGTTCTTC	CASSLPGHPEQFF
TRBV28	TRBD1	-	TRBJ1-5	TGTGCCAGCACTCCAGGGGGGGAGGGACAGCCCCAGCATTTT	CASTPGGEGQPQHF
TRBV2	-	-	TRBJ2-1	TGTGCCAGCAGACCCCTCCGGAATGAGCAGTTCTTC	CASRPLRNEQFF